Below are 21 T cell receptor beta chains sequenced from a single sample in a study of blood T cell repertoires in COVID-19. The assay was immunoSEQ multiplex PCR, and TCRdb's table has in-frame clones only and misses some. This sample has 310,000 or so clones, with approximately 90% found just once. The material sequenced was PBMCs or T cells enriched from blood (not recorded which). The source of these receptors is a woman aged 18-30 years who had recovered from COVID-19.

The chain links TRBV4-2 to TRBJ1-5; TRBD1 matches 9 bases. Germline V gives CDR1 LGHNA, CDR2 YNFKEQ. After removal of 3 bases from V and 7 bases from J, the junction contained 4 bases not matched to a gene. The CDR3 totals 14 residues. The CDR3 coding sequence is TGTGCCAGCAGCCAGACGGACAGGGGACAGCCCCAGCATTTT. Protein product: CASSQTDRGQPQHF.

The CDR3 DNA reads TGTGCCAGCTCCCTTGACAGGGCTCGCTCTGGAAACACCATATATTTT. Its translation: CASSLDRARSGNTIYF. This sequence joins TRBV18 and TRBJ1-3; 7 bases match TRBD1. From germline, CDR1 is KGHSH and CDR2 LQKENI. The CDR3 consists of 16 residues. Trimming cost V 6 bases and J 0 bases; bases outside gene matches: 8.

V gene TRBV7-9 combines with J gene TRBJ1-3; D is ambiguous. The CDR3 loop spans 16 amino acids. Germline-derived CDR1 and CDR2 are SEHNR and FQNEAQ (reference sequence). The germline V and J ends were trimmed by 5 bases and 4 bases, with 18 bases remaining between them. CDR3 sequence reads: CASSIRPQRRGNTIYF. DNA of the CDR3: TGTGCCAGCAGCATCCGTCCTCAGCGGAGAGGAAACACCATATATTTT.

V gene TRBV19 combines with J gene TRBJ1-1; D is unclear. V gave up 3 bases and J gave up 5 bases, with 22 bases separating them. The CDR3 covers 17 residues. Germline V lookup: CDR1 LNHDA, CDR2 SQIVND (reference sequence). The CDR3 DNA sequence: TGTGCCAGTAGTATTGGAGGGTCCGTCCCCCGACGGACTGAAGCTTTCTTT. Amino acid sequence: CASSIGGSVPRRTEAFF.

The CDR3 region has the DNA TGTGCCAGCACCCCCGGACAGTATCCTGGAAACACCATATATTTT. Protein sequence: CASTPGQYPGNTIYF. The chain employs TRBV2 and TRBJ1-3, with D possibly matching TRBD1 (6 bases). V was cut by 7 bases and J by 2 bases, with 15 bases left in between. CDR1 is SNHLY, CDR2 FYNNEI, per germline. CDR3 length: 15 amino acids.

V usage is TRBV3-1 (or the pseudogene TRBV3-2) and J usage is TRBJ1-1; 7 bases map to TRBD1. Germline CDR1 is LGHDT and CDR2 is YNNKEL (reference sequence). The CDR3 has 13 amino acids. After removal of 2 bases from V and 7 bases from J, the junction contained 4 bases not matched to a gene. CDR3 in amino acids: CASSQMTGLEAFF. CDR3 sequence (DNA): TGTGCCAGCAGCCAAATGACAGGGCTTGAAGCTTTCTTT.

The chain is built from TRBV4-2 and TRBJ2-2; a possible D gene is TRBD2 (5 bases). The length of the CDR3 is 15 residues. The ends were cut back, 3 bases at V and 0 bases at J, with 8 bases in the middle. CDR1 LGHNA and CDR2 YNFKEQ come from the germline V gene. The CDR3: CASSQTTSNTGELFF. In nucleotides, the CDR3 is TGTGCCAGCAGCCAGACTACATCGAACACCGGGGAGCTGTTTTTT.

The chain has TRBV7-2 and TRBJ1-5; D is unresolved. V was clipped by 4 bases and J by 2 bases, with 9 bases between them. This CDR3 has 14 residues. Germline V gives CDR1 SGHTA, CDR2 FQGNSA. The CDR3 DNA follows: TGTGCCAGCAGCTCCGGGTATCGCAATCAGCCCCAGCATTTT. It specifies CASSSGYRNQPQHF.

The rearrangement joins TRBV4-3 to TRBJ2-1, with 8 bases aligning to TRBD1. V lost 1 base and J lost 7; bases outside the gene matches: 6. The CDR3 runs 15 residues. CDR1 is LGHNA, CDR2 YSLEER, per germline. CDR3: CASSQGRTGWNEQFF. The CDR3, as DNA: TGCGCCAGCAGCCAAGGTCGGACAGGGTGGAATGAGCAGTTCTTC.

The CDR3 is CAISPGSGHLTTGELFF. The CDR3 DNA follows: TGTGCCATCAGTCCAGGATCTGGACATCTGACCACCGGGGAGCTGTTTTTT. The V and J genes are TRBV10-3 and TRBJ2-2; weak D call: TRBD1 (5 bases). Germline CDR1 and CDR2: ENHRY and SYGVKD. This CDR3 is 17 amino acids long. Trimming removed 5 bases from V and 4 bases from J, with 20 bases in between.

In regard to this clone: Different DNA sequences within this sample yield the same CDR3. This CDR3 reads CASSLTGAGNTIYF. CDR3 sequence (DNA): TGTGCCAGCAGTTTAACAGGGGCTGGAAACACCATATATTTT. This chain connects TRBV28 to TRBJ1-3; TRBD1 agrees at 7 bases. This CDR3 has 14 amino acids. Unmatched junction bases numbered 0, after V lost 2 bases and J lost 2 bases. In germline, CDR1 is MDHEN, CDR2 SYDVKM.

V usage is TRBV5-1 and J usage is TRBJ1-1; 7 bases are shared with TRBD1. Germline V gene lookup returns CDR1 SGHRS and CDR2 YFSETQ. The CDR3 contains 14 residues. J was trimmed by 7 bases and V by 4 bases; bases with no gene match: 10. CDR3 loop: CASSVDRAGIEAFF. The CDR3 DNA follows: TGCGCCAGCAGCGTTGACAGGGCGGGGATTGAAGCTTTCTTT.

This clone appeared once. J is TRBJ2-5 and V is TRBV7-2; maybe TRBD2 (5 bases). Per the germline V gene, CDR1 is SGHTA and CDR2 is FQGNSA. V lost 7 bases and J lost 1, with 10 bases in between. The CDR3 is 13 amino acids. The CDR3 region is CASIRTRQETQYF. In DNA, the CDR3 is TGTGCCAGCATTAGGACTCGCCAAGAGACCCAGTACTTC. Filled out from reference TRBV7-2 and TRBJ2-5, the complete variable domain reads GAGVSQSPSNKVTEKGKDVELRCDPISGHTALYWYRQSLGQGLEFLIYFQGNSAPDKSGLPSDRFSAERTGGSVSTLTIQRTQQEDSAVYLCASIRTRQETQYFGPGTRLLVL.

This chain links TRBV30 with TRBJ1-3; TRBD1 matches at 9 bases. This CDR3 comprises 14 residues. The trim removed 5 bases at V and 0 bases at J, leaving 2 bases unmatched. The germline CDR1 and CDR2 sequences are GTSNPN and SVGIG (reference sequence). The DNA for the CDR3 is TGTGCCTGGGACAGGGGGACCTCTGGAAACACCATATATTTT. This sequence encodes CAWDRGTSGNTIYF.

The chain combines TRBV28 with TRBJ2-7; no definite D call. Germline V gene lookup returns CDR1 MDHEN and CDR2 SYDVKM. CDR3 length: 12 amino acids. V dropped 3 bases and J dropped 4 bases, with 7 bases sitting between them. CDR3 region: CASSFGRYEQYF. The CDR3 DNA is TGTGCCAGCAGTTTTGGCAGATACGAGCAGTACTTC.

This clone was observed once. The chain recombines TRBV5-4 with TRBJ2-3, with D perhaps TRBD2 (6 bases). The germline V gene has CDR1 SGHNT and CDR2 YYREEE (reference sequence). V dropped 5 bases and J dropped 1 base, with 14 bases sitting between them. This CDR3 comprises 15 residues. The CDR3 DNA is TGTGCCAGCAGTCACGGATGGAGGGGCACAGATACGCAGTATTTT. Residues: CASSHGWRGTDTQYF.

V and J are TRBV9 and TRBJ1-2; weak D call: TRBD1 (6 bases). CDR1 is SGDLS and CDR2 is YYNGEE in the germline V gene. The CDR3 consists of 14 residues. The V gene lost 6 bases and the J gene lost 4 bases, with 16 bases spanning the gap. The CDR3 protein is CASTSGGRGYGYTF. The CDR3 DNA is TGTGCCAGCACCTCCGGGGGGCGCGGCTATGGCTACACCTTC. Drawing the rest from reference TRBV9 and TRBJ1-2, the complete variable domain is DSGVTQTPKHLITATGQRVTLRCSPRSGDLSVYWYQQSLDQGLQFLIQYYNGEERAKGNILERFSAQQFPDLHSELNLSSLELGDSALYFCASTSGGRGYGYTFGSGTRLTVV.

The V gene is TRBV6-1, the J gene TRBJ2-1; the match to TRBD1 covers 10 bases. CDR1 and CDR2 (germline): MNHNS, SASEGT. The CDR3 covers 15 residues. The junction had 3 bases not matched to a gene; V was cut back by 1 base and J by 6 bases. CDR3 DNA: TGTGCCAGCAGTGAAGAGAGGACAGGGGGCAATGAGCAGTTCTTC. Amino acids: CASSEERTGGNEQFF.

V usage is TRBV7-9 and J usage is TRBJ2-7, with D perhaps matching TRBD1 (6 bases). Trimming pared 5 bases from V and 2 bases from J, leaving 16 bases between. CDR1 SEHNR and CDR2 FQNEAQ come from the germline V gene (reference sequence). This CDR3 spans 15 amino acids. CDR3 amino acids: CASSHPQGNPYEQYF. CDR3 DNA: TGTGCCAGCAGCCATCCCCAGGGGAACCCCTACGAGCAGTACTTC. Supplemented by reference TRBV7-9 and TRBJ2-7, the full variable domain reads DTGVSQNPRHKITKRGQNVTFRCDPISEHNRLYWYRQTLGQGPEFLTYFQNEAQLEKSRLLSDRFSAERPKGSFSTLEIQRTEQGDSAMYLCASSHPQGNPYEQYFGPGTRLTVT.

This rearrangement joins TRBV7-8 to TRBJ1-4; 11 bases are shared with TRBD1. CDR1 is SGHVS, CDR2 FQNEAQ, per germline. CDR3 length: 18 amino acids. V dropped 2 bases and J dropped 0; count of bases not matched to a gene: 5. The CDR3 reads CASSLRDRGAATNEKLFF. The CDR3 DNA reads TGTGCCAGCAGCTTAAGGGACAGGGGGGCTGCAACTAATGAAAAACTGTTTTTT.

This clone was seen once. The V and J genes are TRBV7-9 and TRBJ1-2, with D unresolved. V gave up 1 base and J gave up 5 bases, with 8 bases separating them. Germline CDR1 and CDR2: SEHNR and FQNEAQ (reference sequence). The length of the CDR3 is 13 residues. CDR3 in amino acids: CASSLVSSYGYTF. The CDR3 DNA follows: TGTGCCAGCAGCTTAGTATCCTCTTATGGCTACACCTTC.